Sequencing of this T cell receptor beta chain was carried out in a study of blood T cell repertoires in COVID-19 (TCRdb year 2020). Context from the whole study: Samples covering the acute and convalescent phases of COVID-19 were provided by collaborators in the United States, Italy and Spain. Where HLA class I and class II types were available, the types were taken from metadata supplied by the sample provider, not from assay-based typing. The prospective study material was composed of cDNA or gDNA derived from T cells, B-cell-depleted T cells, or PBMCs. The dataset comprised deeply sampled blood TCRbeta repertoires from subjects exposed to, actively infected with, or recovered from COVID-19. Samples came from the ongoing ImmuneRACE study (first 160 participants) plus 1,254 subjects from 6 global collaborators. Nearly every sample came with metadata listing a de-identified subject ID, COVID-19 status, age in years and sex. The repertoires were released in a freely available public database meant as a resource for research on the immune response to SARS-CoV-2. Beyond this particular receptor, the publication reports: How much clinical and demographic metadata was included differed by source and by participant, and the metadata was provided uncurated.

Enrolling through a virtual design, the prospective study's participants ranged in age from roughly 18 to 89 years and lived across roughly 23 United States geographic areas. In the prospective study, participants were assigned to cohorts based on the clinical history participants reported in a screening survey and a study questionnaire. Recovered participants in ImmuneRACE Cohort 3 were defined as having two consecutive negative NP/OP PCR tests, clearance from a healthcare professional, or resolution of symptoms. In the prospective study, whole blood, serum and a nasopharyngeal or oropharyngeal swab were collected from each participant by mobile phlebotomists. Additional blood draws and questionnaires over a roughly two-month period could optionally be provided by prospective study participants. Prospective study blood samples were shipped either frozen or at room temperature before DNA extraction.

CDR1 and CDR2, per the germline V gene (reference sequence), are LNHDA and SQIVND. V is trimmed back by 7 bases and J by 5 bases, and the junction contains 12 bases that no gene match accounts for. The CDR3 holds 15 amino acids from the cysteine to the phenylalanine. Left in the record is the CDR3 DNA by itself, 45 bases read in frame from the first base. In regard to this clone: Its antigen is currently not known. Base qualities are missing; no much larger clone stands one base away.

The immunoSEQ Assay, a bias-controlled multiplex PCR, was used to amplify TCRbeta CDR3 regions from genomic DNA. The authors' pipeline ran thus. Within the assay, amplification of reference gene primers was used to estimate how many nucleated cells each sample contained. To quantify the absolute abundance of each unique TCRbeta CDR3 rearrangement, sequence reads were collapsed and filtered. For each sample, productive Simpson clonality was calculated as the square root of Simpson's diversity index over productive rearrangements. Sourced from immuneACCESS, this table was stored by TCRdb with only in-frame sequences that have V and J called. A share of the clones is absent; for the studies checked, an unresolved V gene accounts for under half, and the remainder has no known explanation. The V and J calls and clone size come from that table; D and trimming were worked out from the DNA. The sample includes roughly 180,000 clones, with roughly 83% observed a single time. Jointly, the top ten make up 13% of the sample.

The sequence is built from TRBV19 and TRBJ1-1; TRBD1 fits 8 bases in the junction. What was sequenced was PBMCs or T cells enriched from blood (not recorded which). This receptor was identified in a woman aged 55-69 years who had recovered from COVID-19. The CDR3 protein is CASKGQVVQSTEAFF. The nucleotide sequence is given as TGTGCCAGTAAGGGACAGGTTGTTCAGAGTACTGAAGCTTTCTTT.